This TCR beta chain was documented in a study of cytomegalovirus exposure and HLA in healthy donors. Amplification used 60 Vbeta primers and 13 Jbeta primers. Using immunoSEQ multiplex PCR, the repertoire was profiled, and TCRdb retains in-frame clones only, with some absent. This table holds fewer than 250,000 clones, around four fifths found once. General study findings and limits: CMV serostatus was the sole immune exposure data available. The authors enumerated around 150 TCR beta chains as linked to cytomegalovirus.

V was pared by 5 bases and J by 4 bases, with 8 bases of the junction left unmatched. Germline V gives CDR1 SGHRS, CDR2 YFSETQ. The CDR3 is made up of 15 amino acids. Concerning this clone itself: Its antigen is not known.

The chain recombines TRBV5-1 with TRBJ1-2, with TRBD1 matching over 10 bases. Sequenced material: PBMCs. This TCR derives from a boy aged 2-9 years in good health and CMV-seronegative. The DNA of the CDR3 is TGCGCCAGCAGAGGGACAGGGGAAATAGGCTATGGCTACACCTTC. Translation: CASRGTGEIGYGYTF.